This is a list of T cell receptor beta chains from one sample in a study of patients with pleural tuberculosis. MiXCR was run by TCRdb on the reads, yielding one entry per CDR3 protein. This sample has about 29,000 distinct CDR3 sequences, with 15% to 20% found just once. Sequencing was done on a sample of peripheral blood. These receptors originate from a human donor with pleural tuberculosis. Each CDR3 is given with its conserved first and last residue. A D gene is named only where the DNA matches it firmly. Where a row states a size, it is once, few, many or the class of an expanded clone; other rows omit it.

len	d_gene	v_gene	abundance	j_gene	CDR3nt	CDR3aa
15	TRBD1	TRBV20-1	NA	TRBJ1-1	TGCAGTGCTGCCGGGACAGGGGGTGGGGACACTGAAGCTTTCTTT	CSAAGTGGGDTEAFF
15	NA	TRBV4-1	many	TRBJ1-2	TGCGCCAGCAGCCAAGCCTCGGACGGCTTCTATGGCTACACCTTC	CASSQASDGFYGYTF
15	NA	TRBV3-1	NA	TRBJ1-5	TGTGCCAGCAGCCAAGATCAAGGGAGAGATCAGCCCCAGCATTTT	CASSQDQGRDQPQHF
14	TRBD1	TRBV12-3/TRBV12-4	many	TRBJ1-1	TGTGCCAGCAGTTCTCTGGGACAGGGGACTGAAGCTTTCTTT	CASSSLGQGTEAFF
11	NA	TRBV29-1	many	TRBJ1-2	TGCAGCGCCCGAAGGGGAGGTGGCTACACCTTC	CSARRGGGYTF
14	TRBD1	TRBV3-1	NA	TRBJ1-1	TGTTCCAGCAGCCAGGGGGGCTCTTACACTGAAGCTTTCTTT	CSSSQGGSYTEAFF
18	TRBD2	TRBV20-1	many	TRBJ2-7	TGCAGTGCTAGAGGCTTAGGACTAGCGGGCCTAAGCTCCTACGAGCAGTACTTC	CSARGLGLAGLSSYEQYF
15	NA	TRBV2	many	TRBJ1-6	TGTGCCAGCACCTTAGGTCCCCAGGGAATTTCACCCCTCCACTTT	CASTLGPQGISPLHF
13	TRBD2	TRBV27	many	TRBJ2-5	TGTGCCAGCAGACTAGCGGGAGTAGAGACCCAGTACTTC	CASRLAGVETQYF
13	NA	TRBV10-3	many	TRBJ1-5	TGTGCCATCAGCAGGGAGGGGGGTCAGCCCCAGCATTTT	CAISREGGQPQHF
16	TRBD1	TRBV27	once	TRBJ1-1	TGTGTCAGCAGGGGGAGGCGGTACAGGGGGCTCGCTGAAGCTCTCTTT	CVSRGRRYRGLAEALF
13	NA	TRBV24-1	medium-sized	TRBJ1-1	TGTGCCACCAGTGCGGGACCGAACACTGAAGCTTTCTTT	CATSAGPNTEAFF
10	NA	TRBV12-3/TRBV12-4	many	TRBJ2-3	TGTGCCAGCAGGGGTAATACGCAGTATTTT	CASRGNTQYF
12	TRBD1	TRBV29-1	few	TRBJ2-6	TGCAGCGCCCAGGGACAGGGAATAGTCCTGACTTTC	CSAQGQGIVLTF
15	NA	TRBV7-9	few	TRBJ1-2	TGTGCCAGCAGCTTAGCGGAGGGTTTAGGGTTTGGCTACACCTTC	CASSLAEGLGFGYTF
15	TRBD2	TRBV4-3	many	TRBJ2-7	TGCGCCAGCAGCCAAGAGAAAGCGGGGAACTACGAGCAGTACTTC	CASSQEKAGNYEQYF
14	TRBD2	TRBV12-3/TRBV12-4	NA	TRBJ2-3	TGTGCCAGCAGGGGGGGGTATAGCACAGATACGCAGTATTTT	CASRGGYSTDTQYF
14	NA	TRBV5-6	many	TRBJ2-5	TGTGCCAGCAGCGCGGCGGTAGCGAAGGAGACCCAGTACTTC	CASSAAVAKETQYF
17	NA	TRBV27	NA	TRBJ1-1	TGTGCCAGCAGTACCGGGGCAGGGAGACCTATGAACACTGAAGCTTTCTTT	CASSTGAGRPMNTEAFF
11	NA	TRBV20-1	many	TRBJ2-5	TGCAGTGCTAGTGAGCAAGAGACCCAGTACTTC	CSASEQETQYF
16	NA	TRBV5-5	many	TRBJ2-3	TGTGCCAGCAGCTTGGCCCCGGGATCCCTTGCAGATACGCAGTATTTT	CASSLAPGSLADTQYF
16	NA	TRBV28	medium-sized	TRBJ1-5	TGTGCCAGCAGTCATGGTCGCCATGGAGGCAATCAGCCCCAGCATTTT	CASSHGRHGGNQPQHF
15	TRBD1	TRBV12-3/TRBV12-4	many	TRBJ1-5	TGTGCCAGCAGTTTAGGAGGGGGCGGTGGGCAGCCCCAGCATTTT	CASSLGGGGGQPQHF
13	NA	TRBV28	many	TRBJ1-1	TGTGCCAGCAGTTCAGGGTCCACCACTGAAGCTTTCTTT	CASSSGSTTEAFF
13	NA	TRBV6-2/TRBV6-3	medium-sized	TRBJ1-1	TGTGCCAGCAGAAGATGGGGGAACACTGAAGCTTTCTTT	CASRRWGNTEAFF
13	NA	TRBV15	once	TRBJ2-1	TGTGCCACCGGCCAGGCCTCCTACAACGAGCAGTTCTTC	CATGQASYNEQFF
15	TRBD1	TRBV20-1	many	TRBJ2-7	TGCAGTGCTAGAGATCAGGGACAGTTATCCTACGAGCAGTACTTC	CSARDQGQLSYEQYF
16	TRBD1	TRBV6-2/TRBV6-3	many	TRBJ2-6	TGTGCCAGCAGTCCGACAGGGGGCGCTGGGGCCAACGTCCTGACTTTC	CASSPTGGAGANVLTF
14	TRBD1	TRBV28	many	TRBJ1-5	TGTGCCAGCATCGGGACAGGGAGGGATCAGCCCCAGCATTTT	CASIGTGRDQPQHF
14	NA	TRBV20-1	many	TRBJ1-5	TGCAGTGCTAGAGATATCCAGGACGATCAGCCCCGGCATTTT	CSARDIQDDQPRHF
13	NA	TRBV28	many	TRBJ2-3	TGTGCCAGCAGCCCCAGGGTCACAGATACGCAGTATTTT	CASSPRVTDTQYF
16	NA	TRBV6-6	many	TRBJ2-2	TGTGCCAGCAGTTACATCGTCCCCCTGAACACCGGGGAGCTGTTTTTT	CASSYIVPLNTGELFF
16	NA	TRBV6-1	many	TRBJ2-1	TGTGCCAGCAGTCACGGGAGCTCCTCCTTGAGGAATGAGCAGTTCTTC	CASSHGSSSLRNEQFF
15	TRBD1	TRBV4-1	many	TRBJ1-4	TGCGCCAGCAGCCAAGAGGACAGGGCGGGGGAAAAACTGTTTTTT	CASSQEDRAGEKLFF
15	TRBD2	TRBV2	many	TRBJ2-1	TGTGCCAGCAAAAAAGGCGCTAGCGGATCTGATGAGCAGTTCTTC	CASKKGASGSDEQFF
13	NA	TRBV30	NA	TRBJ2-1	TGTGCCTACACGGGCGGTAGCGGATATGAGCAGTTCTTC	CAYTGGSGYEQFF
14	NA	TRBV20-1	NA	TRBJ1-2	TGCAGTGCTAGAGACAGGGGAGGGGAGAACGGCTACACCTTC	CSARDRGGENGYTF
16	TRBD1	TRBV24-1	many	TRBJ1-5	TGTGCCACCAGTGATCCGGGGACAGGAGGGAATCAGCCCCAGCATTTT	CATSDPGTGGNQPQHF
17	NA	TRBV6-2/TRBV6-3	NA	TRBJ1-2	TGTGCCAGCAGTTCGACGAGAGAGCGGACGACCAACTATGGCTACACCTTC	CASSSTRERTTNYGYTF
14	NA	TRBV28	medium-sized	TRBJ2-3	TGTGCCAGCAGTCGGCGGAGCCGCACAGATACGCAGTATTTT	CASSRRSRTDTQYF
13	NA	TRBV29-1	many	TRBJ2-1	TGCAGCGTTGGGGCAGCTTCCTACAATGAGCAGTTCTTC	CSVGAASYNEQFF
14	TRBD1	TRBV5-1	many	TRBJ1-2	TGCGCCAGCACCGACGGGACAGGGTCCTATGGCTACACCTTC	CASTDGTGSYGYTF
14	NA	TRBV7-6	many	TRBJ2-7	TGTGCCAGCAGCTTAGAAAGTCTATCCTACGAGCAGTACTTC	CASSLESLSYEQYF
14	TRBD1	TRBV29-1	NA	TRBJ2-5	TGCAGCGTACCGGACAGGGAGTTTCAAGAGACCCAGTACTTC	CSVPDREFQETQYF
14	TRBD2	TRBV2	many	TRBJ2-5	TGTGCCAGCAGACAGACTAGCGGGGGGGAGACCCAGTACTTC	CASRQTSGGETQYF
17	TRBD1	TRBV15	NA	TRBJ1-3	TGTTCCACCAGCATAGATGGAGGGGGCCTCTCTGGAAACACCATATATTTT	CSTSIDGGGLSGNTIYF
17	NA	TRBV5-6	few	TRBJ2-7	TGTGCCAGCAGCTTGGACTCTGGGAATCCCCCATCCTACGAGCAGTACTTC	CASSLDSGNPPSYEQYF
15	NA	TRBV29-1	many	TRBJ2-1	TGCAGTCGGAAACCAAGGGGCCTCTCCTACAATGAGCAGTTCTTC	CSRKPRGLSYNEQFF
13	NA	TRBV7-3	many	TRBJ1-1	TGTGCCAGCAGCTTACTCGCCGACACTGAAGCTTTCTTT	CASSLLADTEAFF
16	TRBD1	TRBV13	many	TRBJ1-1	TGTGCCAGCAGCTCCCCTCGGACAGGCTTGAACACTGAAGCTTTCTTT	CASSSPRTGLNTEAFF
14	NA	TRBV4-1	many	TRBJ1-1	TGCGCCAGCAGCCAAGAAGGGAGTTACACTGAAGCTTTCTTT	CASSQEGSYTEAFF
16	TRBD2	TRBV9	few	TRBJ2-5	TGTGCCAGCACCCCCGGGACTAGCGGGGTGCAAGAGACCCAGTACTTC	CASTPGTSGVQETQYF
16	TRBD2	TRBV5-1	many	TRBJ2-1	TGCGCCAGCAGCTTCGTGGGGGGGAGCTCCTACAATGAGCAGTTCTTC	CASSFVGGSSYNEQFF